This TCR beta chain was recovered during a study of blood T cell repertoires in COVID-19. In the study overall: Some COVID-19 samples were acute and others convalescent; all came from the United States, Italy and Spain. PBMCs, B-cell-depleted T cells, or T cells provided the cDNA or gDNA that made up the material.

Participant ages covered about 18 to 89 years across some 25 US areas. The authors' processing: Reference gene primer amplification yielded estimated nucleated cell counts. Using immunoSEQ multiplex PCR, the repertoire was profiled, and TCRdb retains in-frame clones only, with some absent. The D gene and trimming were derived from the DNA, and the V and J assignments and clone size from that table. Of about 210,000 clones listed, approximately 88% were seen once; the top ten hold 10% to 13%. The J segment lost 1 base and the V segment lost 0 bases, leaving 5 bases of the junction unmatched. Germline values: CDR1 SGHNT, CDR2 YENEEA. This CDR3 region has 16 residues.

V and J are TRBV11-3 and TRBJ2-7, with 8 bases lining up with TRBD2. Sequenced material: PBMCs or T cells enriched from blood (not recorded which). The sequence was obtained from a man aged 18-30 years with acute COVID-19. The CDR3 reads CASSLDRIAGSYEQYF. In DNA, the CDR3 is TGTGCCAGCAGCTTAGATCGAATAGCGGGGTCCTACGAGCAGTACTTC.